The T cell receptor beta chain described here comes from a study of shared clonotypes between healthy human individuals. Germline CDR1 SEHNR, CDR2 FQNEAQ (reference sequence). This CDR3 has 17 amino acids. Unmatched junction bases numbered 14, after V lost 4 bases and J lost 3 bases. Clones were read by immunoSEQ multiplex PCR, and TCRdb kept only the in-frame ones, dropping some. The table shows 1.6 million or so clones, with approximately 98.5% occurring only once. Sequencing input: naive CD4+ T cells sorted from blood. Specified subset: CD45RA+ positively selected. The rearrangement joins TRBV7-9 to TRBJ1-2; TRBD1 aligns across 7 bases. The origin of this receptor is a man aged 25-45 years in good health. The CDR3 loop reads CASSSSGEGAYDYGYTF. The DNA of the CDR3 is TGTGCCAGCAGCTCCTCGGGGGAGGGGGCTTACGACTATGGCTACACCTTC.